This entry lists 15 T cell receptor beta chains sequenced from one sample in a study of regulatory T cells in long-lasting Graves disease. CDR3-region Arm-PCR and iRepertoire HTBI primers produced the TCR beta libraries. TCRdb re-called the multiplex PCR reads with MiXCR, one entry per CDR3 protein. The data show hundreds of thousands of distinct CDR3 sequences, roughly 17% seen once. Time point specified: newly diagnosed GD, antithyroid drugs for less than 3 months. The TCR library used RNA extracted from PBMCs. These same data were also listed under a study on T cells in Graves' hyperthyroidism and ophthalmopathy.

This specimen was peripheral blood mononuclear cells (PBMCs), taken at new diagnosis, from a patient treated with antithyroid drugs. These TCRs come from a man in his forties or fifties with Graves disease.

This clonotype appeared many times. The chain links TRBV4-1 to TRBJ2-1; possible D gene TRBD2, 6 bases. Germline V CDR1 and CDR2: MGHRA, YSYEKL. V lost 4 bases and J lost 6, with 13 bases in between. The CDR3 extends over 14 amino acids. The CDR3: CASSLRAEGNEQFF. In DNA form, the CDR3 reads TGCGCCAGCAGCCTTCGAGCGGAGGGCAATGAGCAGTTCTTC.

Ten or more counts support this clonotype. The gene calls are TRBV27 and TRBJ2-1; no reliable D call. Germline CDR1 MNHEY, CDR2 SMNVEV (reference sequence). The V end lost 2 bases, the J end lost 6 bases, and 8 bases lay between the germline ends. The CDR3 is made up of 13 amino acids. This chain's CDR3 is CASSLPWVNEQFF. As DNA, the CDR3 is TGTGCCAGCAGTTTACCCTGGGTCAATGAGCAGTTCTTC.

This clonotype was observed at least ten times. The chain is built from TRBV5-1 and TRBJ2-3; no definite D call. Germline V lookup: CDR1 SGHRS, CDR2 YFSETQ. Trimming took 4 bases from V and 5 from J, leaving 11 bases between them. The CDR3 covers 13 residues. CDR3 coding DNA: TGCGCCAGCAGCAGGAATGAGAAAGATACGCAGTATTTT. Translated: CASSRNEKDTQYF.

The chain links TRBV20-1 to TRBJ1-2; D unresolved. Trimming pared 0 bases from V and 2 bases from J, leaving 7 bases between. Germline CDR1 DFQATT, CDR2 SNEGSKA (reference sequence). The CDR3 extends over 13 amino acids. In nucleotides, the CDR3 is TGCAGTGCTAGAGATGGCCCCAACTATGGCTACACCTTC. Protein: CSARDGPNYGYTF.

This clonotype was detected many times. Here the CDR3 reads CSARGLGGTEAFF. The CDR3 DNA sequence: TGCAGTGCTAGAGGGTTGGGGGGCACTGAAGCTTTCTTT. The chain has TRBV20-1 and TRBJ1-1; weak D call: TRBD1 (5 bases). V was clipped by 1 base and J by 4 bases, with 10 bases between them. CDR1 is DFQATT, CDR2 SNEGSKA, per germline (reference sequence). CDR3 length: 13 residues.

This clonotype was observed a handful of times. This chain connects TRBV12-3 or TRBV12-4 to TRBJ2-7; D call uncertain. This CDR3 comprises 14 residues. V was trimmed by 5 bases and J by 2 bases, leaving 13 bases between them. CDR3 sequence: CASSLYNKPYEQYF. For the CDR3, the DNA is TGTGCCAGCAGTCTTTATAACAAACCCTACGAGCAGTACTTC.

This clonotype was detected many times. V usage is TRBV12-3 or TRBV12-4 and J usage is TRBJ2-1; D not resolved. The CDR3 loop spans 12 amino acids. Trimming left V 5 bases short and J 10 bases short, with 12 bases between. The CDR3 region is CASSPSDREQFF. The CDR3 DNA reads TGTGCCAGCAGTCCCAGCGATCGAGAGCAGTTCTTC.

The sample holds one count of this clonotype. This chain links TRBV20-1 with TRBJ1-2; tentatively, D is TRBD1 (5 bases). CDR3 length: 13 amino acids. CDR1 and CDR2 from the germline V gene are DFQATT and SNEGSKA (reference sequence). The ends were cut back, 7 bases at V and 1 base at J, with 13 bases in the middle. The CDR3 nucleotides are TGCAGTGAAACGGAGCAGGGTAACTATGGCTACACCTTC. It codes for CSETEQGNYGYTF.

This clonotype appeared many times. V and J are TRBV11-1 and TRBJ2-3; D gene ambiguous. The CDR3 is made up of 18 amino acids. Germline lookup yields CDR1 SGHAT and CDR2 FQDESV (reference sequence). The V end was cut by 0 bases, the J end by 0 bases, with 16 bases between. CDR3 nucleotides: TGTGCCAGCAGCTTAGCACTGTCGCAGCTCCACAGCACAGATACGCAGTATTTT. Translated, it gives CASSLALSQLHSTDTQYF.

The table lists this clonotype with many counts. The chain carries TRBV28 and TRBJ2-3; D not resolved. The V gene lost 9 bases and the J gene lost 0 bases, with 7 bases spanning the gap. Germline CDR1 reads MDHEN; CDR2 reads SYDVKM. CDR3 length: 12 residues. The CDR3 spells CASLDSTDTQYF. The CDR3 DNA sequence: TGTGCCAGTTTGGACAGCACAGATACGCAGTATTTT.

There are a few counts of this clonotype. This rearrangement joins TRBV20-1 to TRBJ1-6; no definite D call. The V gene lost 5 bases and the J gene lost 4 bases, with 9 bases spanning the gap. Germline CDR1 is DFQATT and CDR2 is SNEGSKA (reference sequence). The CDR3 extends over 13 amino acids. The CDR3 DNA is TGCAGTGCTTCCGGACCGTATAATTCACCCCTCCACTTT. This encodes CSASGPYNSPLHF.

The V and J genes are TRBV20-1 and TRBJ2-7; D is unresolved. From germline, CDR1 is DFQATT and CDR2 SNEGSKA (reference sequence). The length of the CDR3 is 12 residues. The CDR3, as DNA: TGCAATTGCACCTCTGGGGTCTACGAGCAGTACTTC. It translates to CNCTSGVYEQYF.

The sample holds a few counts of this clonotype. The junction departs from germline at one end; a sequencing error may be responsible. The CDR3 sequence is CASSLDSPTQAFF. DNA for the CDR3: TGTGCTAGCAGCTTAGACTCCCCGACTCAAGCTTTCTTT. V and J are TRBV7-7 and TRBJ1-1; no clear D. This CDR3 is built from 13 residues. Germline V gene data show CDR1 as SSHAT and CDR2 as FNYEAQ (reference sequence).

This clonotype was seen ten or more times. V usage is TRBV5-6 and J usage is TRBJ1-2; 7 bases agree with TRBD1. The CDR3 spans 14 residues. CDR1 and CDR2 (germline): SGHDT, YYEEEE. The V and J ends lost 5 bases and 2 bases, in that order; junction bases with no gene match: 6. The CDR3 region is CASSPGQQNYGYTF. CDR3 coding DNA: TGTGCCAGCAGTCCGGGACAGCAGAACTATGGCTACACCTTC.

This clonotype has only a few counts. This chain joins TRBV10-3 and TRBJ2-1; 8 nucleotides align to TRBD1. J was trimmed by 6 bases and V by 3 bases; bases with no gene match: 10. Germline lookup yields CDR1 ENHRY and CDR2 SYGVKD. The CDR3 has 16 amino acids. The CDR3 region has the DNA TGTGCCATCAGTGATCCGACAGGGGCACGAGGCAATGAGCAGTTCTTC. Protein sequence: CAISDPTGARGNEQFF.